The present entry profiles one T cell receptor beta chain with its context. The antigen remains undetermined. This entry comes from a study of cytomegalovirus exposure and HLA in healthy donors. Study overall: The roughly 120 validation repertoires, a later analysis reported, used the same platform as the 700 or so repertoires from the first cohort. Study-level results: TCR beta chains numbering approximately 150 were designated cytomegalovirus-associated.

V was clipped by 4 bases and J by 5 bases, with 9 bases between them. The germline CDR1 and CDR2 sequences are LGHNA and YNFKEQ. The length of the CDR3 is 13 residues. The repertoire was sequenced with immunoSEQ multiplex PCR; TCRdb's copy has only in-frame clones and lacks some. This table holds some 210,000 clones, over 75% found once. The donors were members of the approximately 130-subject validation cohort (separate from the approximately 670-subject first cohort). This chain links TRBV4-2 with TRBJ2-1; TRBD2 might be the D (5 bases). The sequence came from a woman younger than 35 in good health and CMV-seropositive. Specimen: PBMCs. Here the CDR3 DNA reads TGTGCCAGCAGCCCCGGACTGCACAATGAGCAGTTCTTC. It specifies CASSPGLHNEQFF.